This T cell receptor beta chain was sequenced for a study of human T cells and chemical hapten exposure. As for the study in general: After 6 days, upper back 0.01% DPC patch tests were scored.

Findings of the study overall: Donor immune responses may differ from healthy people's, since all donors had alopecia. There was no change with DPC sensitization in TCRs above 1 in 1000 frequency.

From the RACE reads, TCRdb called clonotypes with MiXCR, one entry per CDR3 protein. The table lists tens of thousands of distinct CDR3 sequences, roughly an eighth of them singletons. Trimming removed 1 base at V and 4 bases at J, with 8 bases between. The CDR3 is 14 residues long. Germline CDR1 and CDR2: MDHEN and SYDVKM. This clonotype was seen at least ten times. What it binds is unknown. Time point reported: pre-sensitization, week 0. Treatment noted: therapeutic diphenylcyclopropenone sensitization with weekly scalp DPC. The V and J genes are TRBV28 and TRBJ2-1; no reliable D call. This specimen consisted of whole blood, obtained in connection with sensitization to the hapten diphenylcyclopropenone (DPC). The TCR was taken from a woman younger than 45 with alopecia areata. Some clones in this sample may be carry-over from other donors' samples. CDR3 amino acids: CASSLSTFYNEQFF. CDR3 nucleotide sequence: TGTGCCAGCAGTTTATCAACATTTTACAATGAGCAGTTCTTC. Full variable domain (remainder filled in from reference TRBV28 and TRBJ2-1): DVKVTQSSRYLVKRTGEKVFLECVQDMDHENMFWYRQDPGLGLRLIYFSYDVKMKEKGDIPEGYSVSREKKERFSLILESASTNQTSMYLCASSLSTFYNEQFFGPGTRLTVL.